The subject of this entry is one T cell receptor (beta chain). The junction departs from the called germline gene at one end, perhaps through a read error. This entry is derived from a study of blood T cell repertoires in COVID-19. The assay was immunoSEQ multiplex PCR, and TCRdb's table has in-frame clones only and misses some. The top ten clones hold approximately 2.5% of a sample with 300,000 or so clones, 90% of them seen once. The CDR3 consists of 18 residues. The germline gives CDR1 KGHSH, CDR2 LQKENI. Input material: PBMCs or T cells enriched from blood (not recorded which). The clonotype comes from a man in his 60s who had recovered from COVID-19. The genes are TRBV18 and TRBJ1-2, with 11 bases that match TRBD1. The CDR3 region has the DNA TGTGCCAGCTCATCGACTCCGGGACAGGGGGACCTTAACTATGACTACACCTTC. Protein sequence: CASSSTPGQGDLNYDYTF.